This TCR beta chain came from a study of PD-L1 blockade in urothelial cancer. Study-level information: Male sex and bladder-origin urothelial cancer characterized about 85% of the 29 patients. Patients had received 0 to 3 prior chemotherapy regimens.

V shed 5 bases and J 5 bases; nucleotides not matched to a gene: 5. The CDR3 consists of 14 residues. CDR1 and CDR2 (germline): SNHLY, FYNNEI. The time point: pretreatment peripheral blood. The patients had locally advanced or metastatic urothelial carcinoma. Each PCR received spiked synthetic TCR analog templates. Data came from immunoSEQ multiplex PCR; TCRdb stores just in-frame clones and leaves some out. The table lists tens of thousands of clones, 60% to 85% of them singletons. V usage is TRBV2 and J usage is TRBJ2-5; TRBD1 aligns across 10 bases. This receptor was identified in a man between 65 and 79 years old with urothelial cancer. Sequenced material: PBMCs, taken around atezolizumab (anti-PD-L1) treatment. The CDR3: CASSMQGQGETQYF. For the CDR3, the DNA is TGTGCCAGCAGTATGCAGGGACAGGGGGAGACCCAGTACTTC.